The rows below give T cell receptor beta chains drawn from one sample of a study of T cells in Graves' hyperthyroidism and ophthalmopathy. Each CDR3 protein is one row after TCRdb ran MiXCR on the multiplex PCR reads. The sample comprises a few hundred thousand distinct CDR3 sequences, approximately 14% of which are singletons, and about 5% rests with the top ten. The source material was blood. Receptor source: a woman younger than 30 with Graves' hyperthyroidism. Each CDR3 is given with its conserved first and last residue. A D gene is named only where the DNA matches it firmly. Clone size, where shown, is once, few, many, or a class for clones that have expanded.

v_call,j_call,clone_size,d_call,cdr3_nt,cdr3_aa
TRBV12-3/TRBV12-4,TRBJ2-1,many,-,TGTGCCAGCAGTTTATGGGTAGCTGACAATGAGCAGTTCTTC,CASSLWVADNEQFF
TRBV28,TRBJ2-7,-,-,TGTGCCAGCAGTTCAGGGGACGCCGGGGCCTACGAGCAGTACTTC,CASSSGDAGAYEQYF
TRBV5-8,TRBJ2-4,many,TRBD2,TGTGCCAGCAGCTTGGTGGCTAGCGGGGCCAAAAACATTCAGTACTTC,CASSLVASGAKNIQYF
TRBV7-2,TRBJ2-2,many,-,TGTGCCAGCAGCTTAAACCGGGGCACCGGGGAGCTGTTTTTT,CASSLNRGTGELFF
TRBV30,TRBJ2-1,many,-,TGTGCCTGGAGTGTATTGGCGGGGTCCTACAATGAGCAGTTCTTC,CAWSVLAGSYNEQFF
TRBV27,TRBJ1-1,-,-,TGTGCCAGCAGTTTCCCCCGGGACAAGAACACTGAAGCTTTCTTT,CASSFPRDKNTEAFF
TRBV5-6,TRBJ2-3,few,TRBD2,TGTGCCAGCAGCCCCAGAGTTAGCGGGGAATACACAGATACGCAGTATTTT,CASSPRVSGEYTDTQYF
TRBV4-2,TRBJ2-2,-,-,TGTGCCAGCAGCCAAGATCTGACATATTCCGGGGAGCTGTTTTTT,CASSQDLTYSGELFF
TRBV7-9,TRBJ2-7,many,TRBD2,TGTGCCAGCAGCCAACTAGCGGGAGGCGAGCAGTACTTC,CASSQLAGGEQYF
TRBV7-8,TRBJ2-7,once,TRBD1,TGTGCCAGCAGTTTAAAGGTGACAGGGGAAGGCTACGAGCAGTACTTC,CASSLKVTGEGYEQYF
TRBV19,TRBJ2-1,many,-,TGTGCCAGTAGTATTTTGCAGGGTAACGATGAGCAGTTCTTC,CASSILQGNDEQFF
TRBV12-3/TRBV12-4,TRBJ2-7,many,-,TGTGCCAGCAGTATCAGTCTCGAGCAGTACTTC,CASSISLEQYF
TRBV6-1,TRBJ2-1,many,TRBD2,TGTGCCACTAGAGGACTAGCGGGCCTCAATGAGCAGTTCTTC,CATRGLAGLNEQFF
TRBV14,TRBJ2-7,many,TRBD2,TGTGCCAGCAGCCACCGACCCGGGACTAGCGTCTACGAGCAGTACTTC,CASSHRPGTSVYEQYF
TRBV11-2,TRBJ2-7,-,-,TGTGCCAGCGGAAAGGACTTAATCTCCTACGAGCAGTACTTC,CASGKDLISYEQYF
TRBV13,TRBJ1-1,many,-,TGTGCCAGCAGCGTACAGCCGAGATCAGAAGCTTTCTTT,CASSVQPRSEAFF
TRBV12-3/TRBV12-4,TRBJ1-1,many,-,TGTGCCAGCAGTTTGTTGGAAATGACTGAAGCTTTCTTT,CASSLLEMTEAFF
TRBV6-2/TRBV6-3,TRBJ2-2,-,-,TGTGCCAGCAGTTACTCGATATTCGACACCGGGGAGCTGTTTTTT,CASSYSIFDTGELFF
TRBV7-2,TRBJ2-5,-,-,TGTGCCAGCAGCTTAGTTTTAGTCGGATCGCGACCCCAGTACTTC,CASSLVLVGSRPQYF
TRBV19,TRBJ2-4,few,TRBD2,TGTGCCAGTAGTATAGTCGCGGGAGACCTAGCCAAAAACATTCAGTACTTC,CASSIVAGDLAKNIQYF
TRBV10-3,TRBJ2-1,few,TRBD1,TGTGCCATCCCTAAGGCAGGGGGCCGGAATGAGCAGTTCTTC,CAIPKAGGRNEQFF
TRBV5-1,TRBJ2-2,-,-,TGCGCCAGCAGCTTGCTGCAGAACACCGGGGAGCTGTTTTTT,CASSLLQNTGELFF
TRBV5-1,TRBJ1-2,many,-,TGCGCCAGCAGCTTGGCCAGGGACTGGGGCTACACCTTC,CASSLARDWGYTF
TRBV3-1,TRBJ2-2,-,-,TGTGCCAGCAGCCAAGGGGGTTCGAACACCGGGGAGCTGTTGTTT,CASSQGGSNTGELLF
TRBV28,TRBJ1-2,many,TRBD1,TGTGCCAGCAGTTTATGGGGGACAGGTTATAATTATGGCTACACCTTC,CASSLWGTGYNYGYTF
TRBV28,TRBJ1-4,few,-,TGTGCCAGCAGTTTATTGGGGATAGGGGAAAAACTGTTTTTT,CASSLLGIGEKLFF
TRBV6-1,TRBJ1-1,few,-,TGTGCCAGCAGTGAAGTGCGAAGGGGGACTGAAGCTTTCTTT,CASSEVRRGTEAFF
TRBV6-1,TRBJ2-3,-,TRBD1,TGTGCCAGCAGTGACCGGGACAGGCTCACAGATACGCAGTATTTT,CASSDRDRLTDTQYF
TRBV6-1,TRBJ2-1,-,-,TGTGCCAGCAGTGAATATCGTGGGCAGGGAAACAATGAGCAGTTCTTC,CASSEYRGQGNNEQFF
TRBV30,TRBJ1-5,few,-,TGTGCCTGGAGTGTACCGGGGAATGTGGGAAGTCAGCCCCAGCATTTT,CAWSVPGNVGSQPQHF
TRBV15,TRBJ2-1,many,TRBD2,TGTGCCACCAGCAGAGATATAGCGGGAGGCTACAATGAGCAGTTCTTC,CATSRDIAGGYNEQFF
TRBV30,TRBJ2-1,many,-,TGTGCCTGGGGGGGCTTTAGTGGCAATGAGCAGTTCTTC,CAWGGFSGNEQFF
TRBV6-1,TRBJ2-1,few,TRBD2,TGTGCCAGCAGTGAATTTGCGGGAGGAGCCACTGAGCAGTTCTTC,CASSEFAGGATEQFF
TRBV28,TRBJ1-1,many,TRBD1,TGTGCCAGCACCCAGGGGGATACAGATCGAGCTTTCTTT,CASTQGDTDRAFF
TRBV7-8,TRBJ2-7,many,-,TGTGCCAGCAGCTTAGCAGGGGGGGAATACGAGCAGTACTTC,CASSLAGGEYEQYF
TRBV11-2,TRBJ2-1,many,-,TGTGCCAGCAGCTCCCTTAGTCCGTACAATGAGCAGTTCTTC,CASSSLSPYNEQFF
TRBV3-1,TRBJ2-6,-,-,TGTGCCAGTACTTCTGGGGCCAACGTCCTGACTTTC,CASTSGANVLTF
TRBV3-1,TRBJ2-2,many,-,TGTGCCAGCAGCCAAGGAGCCGGGGAGCTGTTTTTT,CASSQGAGELFF
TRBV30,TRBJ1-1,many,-,TGTGCCTGGAGTAACTCGATAAACACTGAAGCTTTCTTT,CAWSNSINTEAFF
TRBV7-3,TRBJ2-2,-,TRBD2,TGTGCCAGCAGCCGACTAGCGGGAGCATCCGGGGAGCTGTTTTTT,CASSRLAGASGELFF
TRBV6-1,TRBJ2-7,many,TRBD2,TGTGCCAGCAGTGAATCCGTCCTAGCGGTGTACGAGCAGTACTTC,CASSESVLAVYEQYF
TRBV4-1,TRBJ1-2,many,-,TGCGCCAGCAGCCAACTTGGGACGGGACCGGGGAACTATGGCTACACCTTC,CASSQLGTGPGNYGYTF
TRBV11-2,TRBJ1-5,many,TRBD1,TGTGCCAGCAGCTTTAGTACAGGGGACTATCAGCCCCAGCATTTT,CASSFSTGDYQPQHF
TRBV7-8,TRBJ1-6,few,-,TGTGCCAGCAGCCAGACCGGGGTTAGGGACTATAATTCACCCCTCCACTTT,CASSQTGVRDYNSPLHF